A selection of T cell receptor beta chains follows, all from one sample in a study of cytomegalovirus exposure and HLA in healthy donors. Libraries were prepared by immunoSEQ multiplex PCR; TCRdb keeps only in-frame clonotypes and omits some of them. Of approximately 190,000 clones in the sample, over 75% were seen once. Material for sequencing was PBMCs. Receptor source: a boy aged 2 to 10 in good health and CMV-seronegative. CDR3s include the opening cysteine and the closing phenylalanine or tryptophan. A D gene is named only where the DNA matches it firmly. Rows give clone size only sometimes, using once, few, many, or a class for an expanded clone.

len: 13
v_gene: TRBV6-1
j_gene: TRBJ2-4
d_gene: TRBD1
abundance: .
CDR3nt: TGTGCCACCGAAGGGACAGGCGAAAACATTCAGTACTTC
CDR3aa: CATEGTGENIQYF

len: 13
v_gene: TRBV30
j_gene: TRBJ1-4
d_gene: .
abundance: .
CDR3nt: TGTGCCTGGAGTAGACAGAGTAATGAAAAACTGTTTTTT
CDR3aa: CAWSRQSNEKLFF

len: 14
v_gene: TRBV2
j_gene: TRBJ1-4
d_gene: .
abundance: .
CDR3nt: TGTGCCAGCAGTGAAGGACACGAGTCTGAAAAACTGTTTTTT
CDR3aa: CASSEGHESEKLFF

len: 12
v_gene: TRBV6-6
j_gene: TRBJ1-4
d_gene: .
abundance: .
CDR3nt: TGTGCCAGCAGTCAGACACGTGAAAAACTGTTTTTT
CDR3aa: CASSQTREKLFF

len: 15
v_gene: TRBV9
j_gene: TRBJ2-3
d_gene: TRBD2
abundance: .
CDR3nt: TGTGCCAGCAGCCTTAGCGGGGGGGTAGCAGATACGCAGTATTTT
CDR3aa: CASSLSGGVADTQYF

len: 17
v_gene: TRBV13
j_gene: TRBJ1-6
d_gene: .
abundance: .
CDR3nt: TGTGCCAGCAGCTTATATGGGGGGAGCTCCTATAATTCACCCCTCCACTTT
CDR3aa: CASSLYGGSSYNSPLHF

len: 16
v_gene: TRBV7-2
j_gene: TRBJ2-2
d_gene: .
abundance: .
CDR3nt: TGTGCCAGCAGCTTAGAGCAAATAGCTCACACCGGGGAGCTGTTTTTT
CDR3aa: CASSLEQIAHTGELFF

len: 15
v_gene: TRBV7-9
j_gene: TRBJ1-2
d_gene: .
abundance: once
CDR3nt: TGTGCCAGCAGCCCAAGTCCGGTTCTTGCTATGGGCTACACCTTC
CDR3aa: CASSPSPVLAMGYTF

len: 16
v_gene: TRBV18
j_gene: TRBJ2-1
d_gene: TRBD2
abundance: .
CDR3nt: TGTGCCAGCTCATCTTCGCGGGGGGGCCTAACTAAGTTAGAGTTCTTC
CDR3aa: CASSSSRGGLTKLEFF

len: 16
v_gene: TRBV7-3
j_gene: TRBJ1-1
d_gene: .
abundance: .
CDR3nt: TGTGCCAGCAGCGCCGGTCCCCAGGGATTGGACACTGAAGCTTTCTTT
CDR3aa: CASSAGPQGLDTEAFF

len: 15
v_gene: TRBV9
j_gene: TRBJ2-1
d_gene: .
abundance: .
CDR3nt: TGTGCCAGCAGCGTGGACGGGGTCAGCTACAATGAGCAGTTCTTC
CDR3aa: CASSVDGVSYNEQFF

len: 13
v_gene: TRBV5-6
j_gene: TRBJ1-2
d_gene: TRBD1
abundance: .
CDR3nt: TGTGCCAGCAGTCGGGACAGGGGCTATGGCTACACCTTC
CDR3aa: CASSRDRGYGYTF

len: 15
v_gene: TRBV6-5
j_gene: TRBJ2-7
d_gene: .
abundance: .
CDR3nt: TGTGCCAGCAGTTACTCAGAGGGTGGGATCTACGAGCAGTACTTC
CDR3aa: CASSYSEGGIYEQYF

len: 16
v_gene: TRBV7-2
j_gene: TRBJ2-7
d_gene: .
abundance: .
CDR3nt: TGTGCCAGCAGCTTATACCCGGGGGGCCTCTCCTACGAGCAGTACTTC
CDR3aa: CASSLYPGGLSYEQYF

len: 13
v_gene: TRBV19
j_gene: TRBJ1-3
d_gene: .
abundance: once
CDR3nt: TGTGCCAGTAGTATCGACCTAACCGGGGCCATATATTTT
CDR3aa: CASSIDLTGAIYF

len: 18
v_gene: TRBV7-2
j_gene: TRBJ2-7
d_gene: TRBD2
abundance: .
CDR3nt: TGTGCCAGCAGCTTAACTAGCGGGGGGGCCGCGAGCGCCTACGAGCAGTACTTC
CDR3aa: CASSLTSGGAASAYEQYF

len: 12
v_gene: TRBV7-9
j_gene: TRBJ1-4
d_gene: .
abundance: .
CDR3nt: TGTGCCAGCAGCCAGGGCCAGGAAAAACTGTTTTTT
CDR3aa: CASSQGQEKLFF

len: 16
v_gene: TRBV5-4
j_gene: TRBJ1-1
d_gene: TRBD1
abundance: .
CDR3nt: TGTGCCAGCAGCTTTGACAGGGAGAGGCTCTTTTCTGAAGCTTTCTTT
CDR3aa: CASSFDRERLFSEAFF

len: 14
v_gene: TRBV11-3
j_gene: TRBJ2-5
d_gene: .
abundance: few
CDR3nt: TGTGCCAGCAGCTTAGGGGGGGACGGAGAGACCCAGTACTTC
CDR3aa: CASSLGGDGETQYF

len: 14
v_gene: TRBV2
j_gene: TRBJ2-5
d_gene: TRBD2
abundance: .
CDR3nt: TGTGCCAGCCGGCGGACTAGCGGGGCCGAGACCCAGTACTTC
CDR3aa: CASRRTSGAETQYF

len: 15
v_gene: TRBV6-5
j_gene: TRBJ2-5
d_gene: .
abundance: .
CDR3nt: TGTGCCAGCTGGGGAGGAATCCACCACCAAGAGACCCAGTACTTC
CDR3aa: CASWGGIHHQETQYF

len: 12
v_gene: TRBV29-1
j_gene: TRBJ2-3
d_gene: .
abundance: .
CDR3nt: TGCAGCGTTGAGGAGGGCACAGATACGCAGTATTTT
CDR3aa: CSVEEGTDTQYF

len: 14
v_gene: TRBV5-1
j_gene: TRBJ2-5
d_gene: TRBD2
abundance: .
CDR3nt: TGCGCCAGCAGCCTCGGACTAGCTCAAGAGACCCAGTACTTC
CDR3aa: CASSLGLAQETQYF

len: 12
v_gene: TRBV6-6
j_gene: TRBJ2-5
d_gene: TRBD2
abundance: .
CDR3nt: TGTGCCAGCACCCCTAGCGGGGAGACCCAGTACTTC
CDR3aa: CASTPSGETQYF

len: 17
v_gene: TRBV11-1
j_gene: TRBJ2-3
d_gene: .
abundance: .
CDR3nt: TGTGCCAGCAGCTTAGGAGTGCTAACCCGTCGGGCAGATACGCAGTATTTT
CDR3aa: CASSLGVLTRRADTQYF

len: 14
v_gene: TRBV6-5
j_gene: TRBJ2-7
d_gene: .
abundance: few
CDR3nt: TGTGCCAGCAGTTACTCTCAGGGGACCTACGAGCAGTACTTC
CDR3aa: CASSYSQGTYEQYF

len: 15
v_gene: TRBV4-1
j_gene: TRBJ2-5
d_gene: TRBD2
abundance: .
CDR3nt: TGCGCCAGCAGCCAAGATCGGACGGGACTAGGTACCCAGTACTTC
CDR3aa: CASSQDRTGLGTQYF

len: 14
v_gene: TRBV6-5
j_gene: TRBJ2-7
d_gene: TRBD2
abundance: .
CDR3nt: TGTGCCAGCAGGGGGACTAGCGGGGGGTACGAGCAGTACTTC
CDR3aa: CASRGTSGGYEQYF

len: 16
v_gene: TRBV18
j_gene: TRBJ2-3
d_gene: TRBD2
abundance: once
CDR3nt: TGTGCCAGCTCGGGAAAAGCGGGGGGGCCGGCAGATACGCAGTATTTT
CDR3aa: CASSGKAGGPADTQYF

len: 14
v_gene: TRBV5-5
j_gene: TRBJ1-1
d_gene: .
abundance: once
CDR3nt: TGTGCCAGCAGCTTGCACGGTCCGAACACTGAAGCTTTCTTT
CDR3aa: CASSLHGPNTEAFF

len: 14
v_gene: TRBV7-9
j_gene: TRBJ2-2
d_gene: .
abundance: once
CDR3nt: TGTGCCAGCAGCCCGGGGAGCGGTCCCGGGGAGCTGTTTTTT
CDR3aa: CASSPGSGPGELFF

len: 14
v_gene: TRBV4-2
j_gene: TRBJ2-7
d_gene: .
abundance: .
CDR3nt: TGTGCCAGCAGCCATGGGGGGAACTCCTACGAGCAGTACTTC
CDR3aa: CASSHGGNSYEQYF

len: 14
v_gene: TRBV7-2
j_gene: TRBJ2-2
d_gene: .
abundance: once
CDR3nt: TGTGCCAGCAGCCACGACTACTTCTCCGGGGAGCTGTTTTTT
CDR3aa: CASSHDYFSGELFF

len: 13
v_gene: TRBV5-4
j_gene: TRBJ2-5
d_gene: TRBD1
abundance: .
CDR3nt: TGTGCCAGCAGCAGGGACAGCCAAGAGACCCAGTACTTC
CDR3aa: CASSRDSQETQYF

len: 12
v_gene: TRBV6-6
j_gene: TRBJ1-5
d_gene: .
abundance: .
CDR3nt: TGTGCCGCGGGCGGGGAGTATCAGCCCCAGCATTTT
CDR3aa: CAAGGEYQPQHF

len: 17
v_gene: TRBV6-4
j_gene: TRBJ2-5
d_gene: TRBD2
abundance: .
CDR3nt: TGTGCCAGCAGTGACTCTGGACTAGCGGGTTGCCAAGAGACCCAGTACTTC
CDR3aa: CASSDSGLAGCQETQYF

len: 16
v_gene: TRBV21-1
j_gene: TRBJ2-4
d_gene: .
abundance: .
CDR3nt: TGTGCCAGCAGAAAGACAGGGGTTATAGCCAAAAACATTCAGTACTTC
CDR3aa: CASRKTGVIAKNIQYF

len: 16
v_gene: TRBV7-9
j_gene: TRBJ1-5
d_gene: .
abundance: .
CDR3nt: TGTGCCAGCAGCGCCAGGGAGGGCAGGCAACCAAGGGCCCAGCATTTT
CDR3aa: CASSAREGRQPRAQHF

len: 13
v_gene: TRBV11-3
j_gene: TRBJ2-1
d_gene: .
abundance: .
CDR3nt: TGTGCCAGCAGCTTAGACTGGGGGGATGAGCAGTTCTTC
CDR3aa: CASSLDWGDEQFF

len: 13
v_gene: TRBV18
j_gene: TRBJ2-7
d_gene: .
abundance: .
CDR3nt: TGTGCCAGCTCATCCGGACAGACCTACGAGCAGTACTTC
CDR3aa: CASSSGQTYEQYF

len: 15
v_gene: TRBV6-1
j_gene: TRBJ1-3
d_gene: .
abundance: .
CDR3nt: TGTGCCAGCAGAACCCAGGCGGGGGGGGGAAACACCATATATTTT
CDR3aa: CASRTQAGGGNTIYF